The present TCR beta chain was sequenced within a study of blood T cell repertoires in COVID-19. The V gene's germline CDR1 is MRHNA and CDR2 SNTAGT. The CDR3 has 17 residues. The junction had 11 bases not matched to a gene; V was cut back by 2 bases and J by 6 bases. Per the study methods: Quantification of nucleated cells was approximated via reference gene primer amplification. Generated by immunoSEQ multiplex PCR, the TCRdb table keeps only in-frame clones and is missing some. V and J calls and clone size are as listed in that table; D and trimming were resolved from the DNA. Of 140,000 to 150,000 clones in the sample, 80% to 90% were seen once.

The chain has TRBV6-4 and TRBJ1-4, with TRBD1 matching 8 bases. Sequencing was performed on peripheral blood. The sequence was collected from a woman in her fifties or sixties with active COVID-19. CDR3 coding DNA: TGTGCCAGCAGTGACACCCCTAGGACAGGGTGGTATGAAAAACTGTTTTTT. It codes for CASSDTPRTGWYEKLFF.